The 4 T cell receptor beta chains below were found in one sample sequenced in a study of T cells in Graves' hyperthyroidism and ophthalmopathy (dated by TCRdb to about 2019). The library was generated by multiplex PCR. The sequencing machine was an Illumina HiSeq 2000. TCR beta CDR3 regions were amplified from RNA transcripts. A first-round RT-PCR of the TCR CDR3 used the HTBI primer set with the Qiagen OneStep RT-PCR kit. TCRdb applied fastp at Q25 and MiXCR to the public reads, then kept only in-frame beta chains. CDR3 protein sequences are deduplicated, and each keeps its most common genes and DNA. This sample holds hundreds of thousands of distinct CDR3 sequences; around 15% were observed only once. The ten largest make up approximately 4.3% of the sample. The sample taken for sequencing was blood. The receptors shown here come from a woman between 35 and 50 years old with Graves' ophthalmopathy.

The table lists this clonotype with many counts. The genes are TRBV20-1 and TRBJ2-7, with 12 bases lining up with TRBD2. With V trimmed by 3 bases and J by 6 bases, 6 bases remained unmatched. Germline values: CDR1 DFQATT, CDR2 SNEGSKA (reference sequence). This CDR3 spans 14 amino acids. This CDR3 is CSARTPGLAGEQYF. CDR3 nucleotides: TGCAGTGCTAGGACCCCGGGACTAGCGGGCGAGCAGTACTTC.

The rearrangement uses TRBV4-2 and TRBJ2-7, with TRBD2 as a possible D gene (5 bases). Germline V gives CDR1 LGHNA, CDR2 YNFKEQ. The germline V and J ends were trimmed by 3 bases and 0 bases, with 12 bases remaining between them. The CDR3 covers 15 residues. CDR3 bases: TGTGCCAGCAGCCAGGAGGACTGGAGCTCCTACGAGCAGTACTTC. This gives the protein CASSQEDWSSYEQYF.

The chain recombines TRBV29-1 with TRBJ2-5, with 7 bases fitting TRBD2. The CDR3 loop spans 15 amino acids. The J segment lost 5 bases and the V segment lost 6 bases, leaving 15 bases of the junction unmatched. Germline V gene data show CDR1 as SQVTM and CDR2 as ANQGSEA. The CDR3 loop reads CSVQRAGDRGETQYF. The DNA of the CDR3 is TGCAGCGTCCAACGGGCGGGGGACCGCGGGGAGACCCAGTACTTC.

This clonotype was counted many times. The V gene is TRBV7-2, the J gene TRBJ2-7, with D perhaps matching TRBD2 (6 bases). Germline V gene lookup returns CDR1 SGHTA and CDR2 FQGNSA. The CDR3 contains 15 residues. V lost 3 bases and J 6 bases, leaving 18 bases between the germline ends. CDR3 sequence (DNA): TGTGCCAGCAGCTTGCCTTCGGGGGTACTGGGCGAGCAGTACTTC. It encodes CASSLPSGVLGEQYF.